The present T cell receptor (beta chain) was sequenced within a study of T cell responses to AZD1222 COVID-19 vaccine. V lost 3 bases to trimming and J lost 8 bases, with 10 bases between them. The CDR3 runs to 12 residues. From germline, CDR1 is SGHTA and CDR2 FQGNSA. Some clones are missing from TCRdb's copy, which holds only in-frame ones; the method was immunoSEQ multiplex PCR. The data show about 120,000 clones, about 88% seen once. This material consisted of peripheral blood, taken 28 days after the second AZD1222 dose. This clonotype was sampled from an adult who received the AZD1222 COVID-19 vaccine. The chain uses TRBV7-2 and TRBJ1-2; D remains ambiguous. The CDR3 DNA reads TGTGCCAGCAGCTTCCACCGGGAGGGCTACACCTTC. Translation gives CASSFHREGYTF.